The 6 T cell receptor beta chains reported below all come from one sample, sequenced in a study of T cell responses to AZD1222 COVID-19 vaccine. Measured with immunoSEQ multiplex PCR; TCRdb has only the in-frame clones, and not every one. The sample shows roughly 150,000 clones, less than 95% of them seen only once. The input for sequencing was peripheral blood, taken 28 days after the second AZD1222 dose. These receptors were collected from an adult who received the AZD1222 COVID-19 vaccine.

This sequence joins TRBV28 and TRBJ1-5; 8 bases match TRBD1. This CDR3 contains 16 residues. Per the germline V gene, CDR1 is MDHEN and CDR2 is SYDVKM. Trimming took 6 bases from V and 0 from J; bases not matched to a gene: 7. DNA of the CDR3: TGTGCCAGCAGCCCGGACAGGGAGATTAGCAATCAGCCCCAGCATTTT. Amino acid sequence: CASSPDREISNQPQHF.

The rearrangement links TRBV3-1 (or the pseudogene TRBV3-2) to TRBJ2-2, with 11 bases lining up with TRBD2. CDR1 is LGHDT and CDR2 is YNNKEL in the germline V gene (reference sequence). The ends lost 3 bases at V and 2 bases at J; junction bases unmatched: 11. There are 19 residues in the CDR3. This chain's CDR3 is CASSQHSGGAVINTGELFF. The CDR3 DNA follows: TGTGCCAGCAGCCAGCATAGCGGGGGGGCCGTAATAAACACCGGGGAGCTGTTTTTT.

J is TRBJ1-4 and V is TRBV2; D not resolved. V lost 7 bases and J lost 0, with 12 bases in between. This CDR3 spans 15 amino acids. Germline values: CDR1 SNHLY, CDR2 FYNNEI. The CDR3 protein is CASKVSTTTNEKLFF. The CDR3, as DNA: TGTGCCAGCAAAGTTAGTACAACAACTAATGAAAAACTGTTTTTT. Combining the CDR3 with reference TRBV2 and TRBJ1-4 gives the whole variable domain EPEVTQTPSHQVTQMGQEVILRCVPISNHLYFYWYRQILGQKVEFLVSFYNNEISEKSEIFDDQFSVERPDGSNFTLKIRSTKLEDSAMYFCASKVSTTTNEKLFFGSGTQLSVL.

The genes are TRBV7-9 and TRBJ1-1; D is ambiguous. CDR3 length equals 13 residues. V lost 5 bases, J lost 2 bases, and 9 bases lay in between. Germline CDR1 is SEHNR and CDR2 is FQNEAQ (reference sequence). In DNA form, the CDR3 reads TGTGCCAGCAGCCCGCAGAAAAACACTGAAGCTTTCTTT. This gives the protein CASSPQKNTEAFF.

The gene calls are TRBV12-5 and TRBJ1-1, with D possibly TRBD1 on 5 matching bases. Per germline, CDR1 LGHNT and CDR2 FRNRAP. The CDR3 extends over 15 amino acids. Trimming removed 7 bases from V and 1 base from J, with 16 bases in between. The CDR3 DNA reads as TGTGCTAGTGCTCCCCAGGGTATGGGGAACACTGAAGCTTTCTTT. This sequence encodes CASAPQGMGNTEAFF.

The chain couples TRBV11-2 to TRBJ1-6; D gene unclear. This CDR3 is 16 amino acids long. V was trimmed by 1 base and J by 3 bases, leaving 10 bases between them. Per the germline V gene, CDR1 is SGHAT and CDR2 is FQNNGV. For the CDR3, the DNA is TGTGCCAGCAGCTTAGGGGGTGTGGTCTATAATTCACCCCTCCACTTT. Encoded protein: CASSLGGVVYNSPLHF.